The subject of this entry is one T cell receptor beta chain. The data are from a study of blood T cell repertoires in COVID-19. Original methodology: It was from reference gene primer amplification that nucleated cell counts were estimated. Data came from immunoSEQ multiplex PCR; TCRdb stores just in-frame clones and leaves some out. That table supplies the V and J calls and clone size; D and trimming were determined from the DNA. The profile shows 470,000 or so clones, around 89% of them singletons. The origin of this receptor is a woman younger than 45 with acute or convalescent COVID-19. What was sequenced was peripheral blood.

CDR3 bases: TGCGCCAGCAGCTCCAGACCGACAGGTTACGAGCAGTACTTC. Amino acid sequence: CASSSRPTGYEQYF. The V gene is TRBV5-1, the J gene TRBJ2-7; maybe TRBD1 (6 bases). The V gene's germline CDR1 is SGHRS and CDR2 YFSETQ. The CDR3 extends over 14 amino acids. Trimming stripped 3 bases from V and 4 bases from J, with 14 bases between. Full variable domain (missing parts from reference TRBV5-1 and TRBJ2-7): KAGVTQTPRYLIKTRGQQVTLSCSPISGHRSVSWYQQTPGQGLQFLFEYFSETQRNKGNFPGRFSGRQFSNSRSEMNVSTLELGDSALYLCASSSRPTGYEQYFGPGTRLTVT.